This T cell receptor beta chain was captured by sequencing in a study of CD8+ T cells in alopecia areata. Germline CDR1 DFQATT, CDR2 SNEGSKA (reference sequence). The CDR3 consists of 11 residues. RNA, once extracted, was reverse transcribed into cDNA for use as the sequencing template. Profiling relied on immunoSEQ multiplex PCR, and the TCRdb table lists in-frame clones only, not all of them. The data show 200,000 to 250,000 clones, over 40% seen once. As to treatment: oral pan-JAK inhibitor, 5-10 mg twice daily. The material sequenced was CD4+ T cells sorted from blood, taken at approximately week 36, from a patient treated with tofacitinib. The origin of this receptor is a human donor with alopecia areata. The rearrangement uses TRBV20-1 and TRBJ2-7, with unresolved D. The CDR3 protein is CTPQKLNEQYF. For the CDR3, the DNA is TGCACCCCCCAGAAGTTGAACGAGCAGTACTTC.